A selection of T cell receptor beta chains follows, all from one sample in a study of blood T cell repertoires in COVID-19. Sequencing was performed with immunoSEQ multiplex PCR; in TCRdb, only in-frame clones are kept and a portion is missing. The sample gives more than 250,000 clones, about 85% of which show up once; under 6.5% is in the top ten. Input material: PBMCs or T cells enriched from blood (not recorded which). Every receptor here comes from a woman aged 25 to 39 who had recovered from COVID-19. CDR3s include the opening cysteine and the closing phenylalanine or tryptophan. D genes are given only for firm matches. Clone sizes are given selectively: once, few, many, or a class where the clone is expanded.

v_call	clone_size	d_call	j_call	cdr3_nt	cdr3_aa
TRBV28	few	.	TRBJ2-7	TGTGCCAGCAGTTCCCGCGCCGGGACTCATGAGCAGTACTTC	CASSSRAGTHEQYF
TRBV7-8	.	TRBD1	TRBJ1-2	TGTGCCAGCAGTTCCGGGACAGCAATTAACTATGGCTACACCTTC	CASSSGTAINYGYTF
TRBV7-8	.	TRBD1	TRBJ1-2	TGTGCCAGCAGCTTAGACAGGGGGAATGGCTACACCTTC	CASSLDRGNGYTF
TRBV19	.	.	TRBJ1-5	TGTGCCAGTAGTACGGATCAGGGCTTCAATCAGCCCCAGCATTTT	CASSTDQGFNQPQHF
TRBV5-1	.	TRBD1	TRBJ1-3	TGCGCCAGCAGCTTGGGGACAGGGGTCTGGCCTGGAAACACCATATATTTT	CASSLGTGVWPGNTIYF
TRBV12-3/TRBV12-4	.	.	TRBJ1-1	TGTGCCAGCAAAGAGGGGAACACTGAAGCTTTCTTT	CASKEGNTEAFF
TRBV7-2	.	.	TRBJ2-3	TGTGCCAGCAGCTTAGGACGCGGGATCGGAGATACGCAGTATTTT	CASSLGRGIGDTQYF
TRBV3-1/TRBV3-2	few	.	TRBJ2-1	TGTGCCAGCAGCCATGGTATACCGGGATCCAACAATGAGCAGTTCTTC	CASSHGIPGSNNEQFF
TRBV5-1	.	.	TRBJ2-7	TGCGCCAGCGGGCAAGGGAGAAACGAGCAGTACTTC	CASGQGRNEQYF
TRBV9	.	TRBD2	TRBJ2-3	TGTGCCAGCAGCCCTCGGGGGGGCCTTACAGATACGCAGTATTTT	CASSPRGGLTDTQYF
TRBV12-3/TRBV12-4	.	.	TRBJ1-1	TGTGTCACGACGGGAACGAACACTGAAGCTTTCTTT	CVTTGTNTEAFF
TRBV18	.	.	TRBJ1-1	TGTGCCAGCTCACCAAGGCTAACAGCCTACATGAACACTGAAGCTTTCTTT	CASSPRLTAYMNTEAFF
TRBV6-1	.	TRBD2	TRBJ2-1	TGTGCCAGCAGCGAACTAGCGGGGGGACTAGTCACCAAGCAGTTCTTC	CASSELAGGLVTKQFF
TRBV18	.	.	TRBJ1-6	TGTGCCAGCTCACCCGGGGACTCCTATAATTCACCCCTCCACTTT	CASSPGDSYNSPLHF
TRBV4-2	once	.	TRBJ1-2	TGTGCCAGCAGCCAAGCCAGCGCCTATGGCTACACCTTC	CASSQASAYGYTF
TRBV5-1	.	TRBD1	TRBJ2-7	TGCGCCAGCAGCTTGCGGGACAGTGGAATCGACGAGCAGTACTTC	CASSLRDSGIDEQYF
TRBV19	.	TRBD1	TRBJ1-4	TGTGCCAGTAGTGCCCAGGGGACAGCTAATGAAAAACTGTTTTTT	CASSAQGTANEKLFF
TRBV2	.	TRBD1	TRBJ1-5	TGTGCCAGCCGCACGACAGGGACTAATCAGCCCCAGCATTTT	CASRTTGTNQPQHF
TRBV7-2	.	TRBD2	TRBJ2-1	TGTGCCAGCAGCCTGACACTAGCGAGTGGGAATGAGCAGTTCTTC	CASSLTLASGNEQFF
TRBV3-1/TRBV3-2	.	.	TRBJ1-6	TGTGCCAGCAGCCCCCGAGGCTCCTATAATTCACCCCTCCACTTT	CASSPRGSYNSPLHF
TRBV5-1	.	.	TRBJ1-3	TGCGCCAGCAGCTTAGCGTTCTCTGGAAACACCATATATTTT	CASSLAFSGNTIYF
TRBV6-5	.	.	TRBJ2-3	TGTGCCAGCAGGCGCGCGCCAGGGACAGATACGCAGTATTTT	CASRRAPGTDTQYF
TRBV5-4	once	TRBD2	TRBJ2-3	TGTGCCAGCAGCTTGTTTGAGCGGGGGACAGATACGCAGTATTTT	CASSLFERGTDTQYF
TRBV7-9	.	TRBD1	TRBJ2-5	TGTGCCAGCAGCCCCTCCTCCCGGACAGGGAAAAAGACCCAGTACTTC	CASSPSSRTGKKTQYF
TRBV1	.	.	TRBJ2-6	TGCACCAGCATCTCAGGGGCGCAGGGGGCCAACGTCCTGACTTTC	CTSISGAQGANVLTF
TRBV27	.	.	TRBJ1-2	TGTGCCAGCAGTTTAGGAGCTACTGGAGGCTACACCTTC	CASSLGATGGYTF
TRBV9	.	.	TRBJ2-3	TGTGCCAGCAGCGCCCAGGCAGCGGTTGGCACAGATACGCAGTATTTT	CASSAQAAVGTDTQYF
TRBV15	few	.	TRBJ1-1	TGTGCCACCAGCAGAGACCTTTTTCAAGCTTTCTTT	CATSRDLFQAFF
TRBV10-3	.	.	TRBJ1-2	TGTGCCATCAGTGAAAGGGCAGGGGAGAACTATGGCTACACCTTC	CAISERAGENYGYTF
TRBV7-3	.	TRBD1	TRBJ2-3	TGTGCCAGCAGCTTAGACAGGGGGAGGACAGATACGCAGTATTTT	CASSLDRGRTDTQYF
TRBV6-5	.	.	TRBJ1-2	TGTGCCAGCAGTAAGGACACCCTCGGTGGCTACACCTTC	CASSKDTLGGYTF
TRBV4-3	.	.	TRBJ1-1	TGCGCCAGCAGCCAGAGCAGGGTTGTCTCTGAAGCTTTCTTT	CASSQSRVVSEAFF
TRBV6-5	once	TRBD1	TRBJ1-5	TGTGCCAGCAGCCGAGGACAGGCTCATCAGCCCCAGCATTTT	CASSRGQAHQPQHF
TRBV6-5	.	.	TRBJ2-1	TGTGCCAGCGAGGGTAGAGTCTCCTACAATGAGCAGTTCTTC	CASEGRVSYNEQFF
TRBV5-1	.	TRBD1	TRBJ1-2	TGCGCCAGCAGCTTTGAGGGGGCCGAATATGGCTACACCTTC	CASSFEGAEYGYTF
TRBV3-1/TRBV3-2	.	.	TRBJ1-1	TGTGCCAGCAGCCGTATTATGAACACTGAAGCTTTCTTT	CASSRIMNTEAFF
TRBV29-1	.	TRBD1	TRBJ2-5	TGCAGCGCTAGACAGGGACCGGGGGAGACCCAGTACTTC	CSARQGPGETQYF
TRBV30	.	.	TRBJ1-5	TGTGCCTGGAGTGAGGGGCAGGGCTTCAATCAGCCCCAGCATTTT	CAWSEGQGFNQPQHF
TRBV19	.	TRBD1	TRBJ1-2	TGTGCCAGTAGCCCACAGGGGGATGGCTACACCTTC	CASSPQGDGYTF
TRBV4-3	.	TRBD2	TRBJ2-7	TGCGCCAGCAGCCAAGGGGGAGGGTCCTACGAGCAGTACTTC	CASSQGGGSYEQYF
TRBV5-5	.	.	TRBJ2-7	TGTGCCAGCAGCTTGGACAGGGCCTACGAGCAGTACTTC	CASSLDRAYEQYF
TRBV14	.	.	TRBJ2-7	TGTGCCAGCAGCCAAGATCAGGGACTGCACCAGTACTTC	CASSQDQGLHQYF
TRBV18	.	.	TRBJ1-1	TGTGCCAGCTCACCCCTAACTGAAGCTTTCTTT	CASSPLTEAFF
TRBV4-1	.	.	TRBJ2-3	TGCGCCAGCAGCCGAACCGAGGGAACCACAGATACGCAGTATTTT	CASSRTEGTTDTQYF